One and the same sample provided the 17 T cell receptor beta chains below, sequenced in a study of cytotoxic CD8 clonotypes in ibrutinib-treated CLL. Sequencing was performed with immunoSEQ multiplex PCR; in TCRdb, only in-frame clones are kept and a portion is missing. The sample lists around 300,000 clones; 80% were seen once. Sequenced here: PBMCs, sampled before ibrutinib treatment. All receptors come from a human donor with chronic lymphocytic leukemia.

The V gene is TRBV7-7, the J gene TRBJ2-1; 7 bases fit TRBD2. With V trimmed by 2 bases and J by 7 bases, 14 bases remained unmatched. The CDR3 consists of 17 residues. The germline CDR1 and CDR2 sequences are SSHAT and FNYEAQ (reference sequence). CDR3 protein: CASSLSGLAEITNEQFF. The CDR3 region has the DNA TGTGCCAGCAGCTTATCGGGGCTAGCGGAGATAACAAATGAGCAGTTCTTC.

The chain employs TRBV7-8 and TRBJ1-2, with TRBD1 matching 7 bases. V lost 6 bases, J lost 4 bases, and 5 bases stayed unmatched. The germline V gene encodes CDR1 SGHVS and CDR2 FQNEAQ. The CDR3 consists of 13 residues. DNA of the CDR3: TGTGCCAGCAGATCAGGGGGTCGCTATGGCTACACCTTC. Protein: CASRSGGRYGYTF.

This clone was detected a few times. The chain carries TRBV18 and TRBJ2-5, with D perhaps being TRBD1 or TRBD2 (5 bases each). V lost 3 bases and J 7 bases, leaving 12 bases between the germline ends. CDR3 length equals 13 residues. Germline CDR1 KGHSH, CDR2 LQKENI. The CDR3 loop reads CASSPGTGGTQYF. As DNA, the CDR3 is TGTGCCAGCTCACCTGGGACGGGCGGGACCCAGTACTTC.

V is TRBV25-1 and J is TRBJ2-6, with D unclear. The germline gives CDR1 MGHDK, CDR2 SYGVNS. This CDR3 region has 17 residues. Deletions cut 3 bases from V and 0 bases from J, with 12 bases between. For the CDR3, the DNA is TGTGCCAGCAGTGACTACCCAGACCACTCTGGGGCCAACGTCCTGACTTTC. This gives the protein CASSDYPDHSGANVLTF. The full variable domain, completed using reference TRBV25-1 and TRBJ2-6, is EADIYQTPRYLVIGTGKKITLECSQTMGHDKMYWYQQDPGMELHLIHYSYGVNSTEKGDLSSESTVSRIRTEHFPLTLESARPSHTSQYLCASSDYPDHSGANVLTFGAGSRLTVL.

This clone was detected only a few times. The chain has TRBV9 and TRBJ1-4; D not certain. Trimming stripped 0 bases from V and 2 bases from J, with 5 bases between. Germline V gives CDR1 SGDLS, CDR2 YYNGEE. The CDR3 totals 14 residues. The CDR3 DNA sequence: TGTGCCAGCAGCGTAGGCAGTACTAATGAAAAACTGTTTTTT. Amino acid sequence: CASSVGSTNEKLFF.

The CDR3: CASSTGPGLVSLFYEQYF. CDR3 coding DNA: TGTGCCAGCAGCACGGGACCGGGACTAGTCTCGCTTTTCTACGAGCAGTACTTC. This sequence joins TRBV9 and TRBJ2-7, with 8 positions matching TRBD2. The CDR3 contains 18 residues. Losses at the gene ends were 4 bases for V and 3 bases for J; bases not matched to a gene: 18. The V gene's germline CDR1 is SGDLS and CDR2 YYNGEE.

The CDR3 loop reads CASSSGSEVGNEQFF. The CDR3 DNA sequence: TGTGCCAGCAGTTCCGGGTCCGAAGTGGGCAATGAGCAGTTCTTC. The rearrangement uses TRBV27 and TRBJ2-1; D is unclear. In germline, CDR1 is MNHEY, CDR2 SMNVEV (reference sequence). Trimming took off 4 bases at V and 6 bases at J, with 16 bases between the two ends. This CDR3 region has 15 residues.

This clone was detected only once. The J gene is TRBJ2-5, the V gene TRBV2, with TRBD2 identical over 7 bases. V trimming: 5 bases; J trimming: 0 bases; junction bases outside the gene matches: 12. The CDR3 runs 17 residues. Looked up from germline, CDR1 is SNHLY and CDR2 is FYNNEI. CDR3 amino acids: CASSSGSGGVDQETQYF. The DNA of the CDR3 is TGTGCCAGCAGTTCCGGCTCGGGAGGTGTGGACCAAGAGACCCAGTACTTC.

This clone has more than one count but fewer than ten. The chain recombines TRBV28 with TRBJ2-3; D not certain. CDR1 MDHEN and CDR2 SYDVKM come from the germline V gene. Trimming took 7 bases from V and 6 from J, leaving 14 bases between them. The CDR3 consists of 13 residues. The CDR3 sequence: CASTLVSWDTQYF. CDR3 DNA sequence: TGTGCCAGCACCCTCGTCTCCTGGGATACGCAGTATTTT.

This chain links TRBV27 with TRBJ2-2, with 8 bases identical to TRBD1. Trimming removed 5 bases from V and 0 bases from J; junction bases left unmatched: 11. Germline V gives CDR1 MNHEY, CDR2 SMNVEV (reference sequence). The CDR3 spans 18 residues. The CDR3 coding sequence is TGTGCCAGCAGTGACAGGGGACCCCATCCCTCGAACACCGGGGAGCTGTTTTTT. Residues: CASSDRGPHPSNTGELFF.

The chain employs TRBV6-5 and TRBJ2-7; tentative D call: TRBD2 (5 bases). Per germline, CDR1 MNHEY and CDR2 SVGAGI. The CDR3 is 15 residues long. V was pared by 0 bases and J by 1 base, with 10 bases between. CDR3 sequence: CASSYSRARSYEQYF. CDR3 in DNA: TGTGCCAGCAGTTACTCGAGGGCCAGATCCTACGAGCAGTACTTC.

There are a few counts of this clone. This rearrangement joins TRBV12-2 to TRBJ2-1; TRBD1 is the table's D call and was not checked against the DNA. TRBV12-2 is annotated as a pseudogene. The CDR3 is 16 residues long. In DNA, the CDR3 is TGTGCAAGTCGCTTACAATCAGGGGTTGCCCCCAATGAGCAGTTCTTC. It codes for CASRLQSGVAPNEQFF.

CDR3 amino acids: CASSSRGASNQPQHF. In nucleotides, the CDR3 is TGTGCCAGCAGCTCGCGGGGGGCCAGCAATCAGCCCCAGCATTTT. This chain joins TRBV5-5 and TRBJ1-5, with D tentatively TRBD1 (6 bases). This CDR3 is built from 15 residues. V gave up 3 bases and J gave up 1 base, with 11 bases separating them. Germline-derived CDR1 and CDR2 are SGHKS and YYEKEE (reference sequence).

The chain has TRBV30 and TRBJ1-4; the D gene is possibly TRBD1 (6 bases). Between the trimmed V and J ends, which lost 4 bases and 7 bases, there was a span of 19 bases. CDR3 length: 15 residues. The germline gives CDR1 GTSNPN, CDR2 SVGIG (reference sequence). The CDR3 region is CAWTRGGGAGEKLFF. Written as DNA, the CDR3 is TGTGCCTGGACCCGGGGTGGGGGGGCAGGTGAAAAACTGTTTTTT.

The chain carries TRBV25-1 and TRBJ1-2, with D hard to call. The germline gives CDR1 MGHDK, CDR2 SYGVNS. The V and J ends lost 5 bases and 4 bases respectively, with 11 bases between them. The CDR3 is 13 residues long. CDR3 sequence reads: CASSPRGGYGYTF. The CDR3 coding sequence is TGTGCCAGCAGTCCCAGAGGAGGCTATGGCTACACCTTC.

The chain links TRBV4-1 to TRBJ2-3; D may correspond to TRBD1 or TRBD2 (5 bases each). Trimming took off 5 bases at V and 0 bases at J, with 12 bases between the two ends. From germline, CDR1 is MGHRA and CDR2 YSYEKL. This CDR3 contains 15 residues. This CDR3 is CASSITGPSTDTQYF. As DNA, the CDR3 is TGCGCCAGCAGCATCACGGGACCGAGCACAGATACGCAGTATTTT.

In its sample, this clone was seen a few times. The chain couples TRBV7-3 to TRBJ2-7; D remains ambiguous. V lost 2 bases, J lost 2 bases, and 10 bases lay in between. CDR3 length: 14 amino acids. Germline V gene lookup returns CDR1 SGHTA and CDR2 FQGTGA. CDR3 protein: CASSLYQHPYEQYF. As DNA, the CDR3 is TGTGCCAGCAGCTTATATCAACACCCCTACGAGCAGTACTTC.